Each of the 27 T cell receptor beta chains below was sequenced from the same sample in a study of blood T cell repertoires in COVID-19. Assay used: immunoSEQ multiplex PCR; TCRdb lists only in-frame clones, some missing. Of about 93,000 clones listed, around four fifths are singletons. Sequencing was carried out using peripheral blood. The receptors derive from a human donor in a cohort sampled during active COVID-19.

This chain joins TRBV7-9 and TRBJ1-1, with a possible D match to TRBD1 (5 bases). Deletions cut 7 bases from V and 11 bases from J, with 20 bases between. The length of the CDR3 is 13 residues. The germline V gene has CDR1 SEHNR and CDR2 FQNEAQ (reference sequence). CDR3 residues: CASNTQGIGEAFF. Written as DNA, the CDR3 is TGTGCCAGCAACACGCAGGGAATTGGAGAGGCTTTCTTT.

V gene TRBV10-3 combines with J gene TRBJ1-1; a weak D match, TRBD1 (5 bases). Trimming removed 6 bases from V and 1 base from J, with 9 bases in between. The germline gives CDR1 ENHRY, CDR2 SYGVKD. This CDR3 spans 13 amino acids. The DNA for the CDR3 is TGTGCCATCAGCGGAACAGGGAACACTGAAGCTTTCTTT. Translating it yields CAISGTGNTEAFF.

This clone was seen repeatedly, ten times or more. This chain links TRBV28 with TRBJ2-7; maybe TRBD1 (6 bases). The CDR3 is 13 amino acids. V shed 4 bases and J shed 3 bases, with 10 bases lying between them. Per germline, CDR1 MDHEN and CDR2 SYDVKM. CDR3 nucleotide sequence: TGTGCCAGCAGTTCCGGGACACACTACGAGCAGTACTTC. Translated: CASSSGTHYEQYF. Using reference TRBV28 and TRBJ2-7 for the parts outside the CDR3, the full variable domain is DVKVTQSSRYLVKRTGEKVFLECVQDMDHENMFWYRQDPGLGLRLIYFSYDVKMKEKGDIPEGYSVSREKKERFSLILESASTNQTSMYLCASSSGTHYEQYFGPGTRLTVT.

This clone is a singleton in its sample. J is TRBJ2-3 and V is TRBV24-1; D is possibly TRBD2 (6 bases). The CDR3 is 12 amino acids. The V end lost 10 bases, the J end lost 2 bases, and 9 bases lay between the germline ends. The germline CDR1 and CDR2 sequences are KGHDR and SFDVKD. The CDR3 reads CATGGTTDTQYF. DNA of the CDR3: TGTGCCACGGGGGGAACCACAGATACGCAGTATTTT.

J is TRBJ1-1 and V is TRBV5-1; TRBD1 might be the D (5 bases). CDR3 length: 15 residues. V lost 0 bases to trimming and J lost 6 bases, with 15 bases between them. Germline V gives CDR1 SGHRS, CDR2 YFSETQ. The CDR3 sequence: CASSLVGGGGAEAFF. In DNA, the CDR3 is TGCGCCAGCAGCTTGGTTGGGGGAGGAGGGGCTGAAGCTTTCTTT.

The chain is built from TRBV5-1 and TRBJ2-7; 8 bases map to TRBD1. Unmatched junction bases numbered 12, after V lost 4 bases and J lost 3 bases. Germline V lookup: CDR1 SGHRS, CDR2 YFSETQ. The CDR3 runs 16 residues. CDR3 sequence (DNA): TGCGCCAGCAGCCTAACCTCGACAGGGGCAGTCTACGAGCAGTACTTC. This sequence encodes CASSLTSTGAVYEQYF.

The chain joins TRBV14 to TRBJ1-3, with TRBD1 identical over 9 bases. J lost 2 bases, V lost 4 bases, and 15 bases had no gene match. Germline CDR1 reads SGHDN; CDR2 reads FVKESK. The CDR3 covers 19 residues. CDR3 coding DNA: TGTGCCAGCAGCCGAATTTACAATTACACAGGGGGCCCTGGAAACACCATATATTTT. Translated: CASSRIYNYTGGPGNTIYF.

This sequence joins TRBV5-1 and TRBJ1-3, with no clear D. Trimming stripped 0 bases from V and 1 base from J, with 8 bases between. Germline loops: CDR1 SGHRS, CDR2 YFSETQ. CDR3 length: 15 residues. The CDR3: CASSLGAGSGNTIYF. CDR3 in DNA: TGCGCCAGCAGCTTGGGTGCGGGGTCTGGAAACACCATATATTTT.

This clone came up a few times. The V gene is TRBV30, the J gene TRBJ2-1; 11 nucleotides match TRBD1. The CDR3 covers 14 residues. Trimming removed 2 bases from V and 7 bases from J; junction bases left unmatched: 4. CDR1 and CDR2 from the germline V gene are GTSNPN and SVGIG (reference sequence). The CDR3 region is CAWSSGQGVNEQFF. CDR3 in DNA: TGTGCCTGGAGTTCGGGACAGGGGGTGAATGAGCAGTTCTTC.

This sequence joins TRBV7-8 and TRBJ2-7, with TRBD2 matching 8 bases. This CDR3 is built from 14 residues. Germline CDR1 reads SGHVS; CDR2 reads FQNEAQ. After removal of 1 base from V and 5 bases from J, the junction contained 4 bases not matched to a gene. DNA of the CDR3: TGTGCCAGCAGCTTAGGCGCGGGAGGAGACGAGCAGTACTTC. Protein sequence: CASSLGAGGDEQYF.

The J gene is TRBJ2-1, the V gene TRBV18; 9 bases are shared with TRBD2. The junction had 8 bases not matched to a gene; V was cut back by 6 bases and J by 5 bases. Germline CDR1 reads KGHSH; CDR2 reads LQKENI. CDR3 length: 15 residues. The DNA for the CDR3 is TGTGCCAGCTCGCCCACCCAGCGGGAGGACAATGAGCAGTTCTTC. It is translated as CASSPTQREDNEQFF. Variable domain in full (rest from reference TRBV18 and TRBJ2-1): NAGVMQNPRHLVRRRGQEARLRCSPMKGHSHVYWYRQLPEEGLKFMVYLQKENIIDESGMPKERFSAEFPKEGPSILRIQQVVRGDSAAYFCASSPTQREDNEQFFGPGTRLTVL.

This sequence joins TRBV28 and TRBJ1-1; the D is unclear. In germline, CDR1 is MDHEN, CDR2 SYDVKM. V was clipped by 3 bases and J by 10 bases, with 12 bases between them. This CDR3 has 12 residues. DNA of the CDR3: TGTGCCAGCAGTTTGATCCCTAGCGGAGCTTTCTTT. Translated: CASSLIPSGAFF.

The CDR3 DNA is TGTGCCACCAGTGATTCCAGGGGGCTTGGCACAGATACGCAGTATTTT. This gives the protein CATSDSRGLGTDTQYF. The chain joins TRBV24-1 to TRBJ2-3; 8 nucleotides align to TRBD1. CDR1 KGHDR and CDR2 SFDVKD come from the germline V gene. This CDR3 is 16 amino acids long. V was clipped by 2 bases and J by 1 base; unmatched bases: 4.

The CDR3 region is CASSRQAGVGTEAFF. Written as DNA, the CDR3 is TGTGCCAGCAGCCGACAAGCGGGGGTAGGCACTGAAGCTTTCTTT. This chain connects TRBV3-1 (or the pseudogene TRBV3-2) to TRBJ1-1; D possibly corresponds to TRBD1 (5 bases). Germline CDR1 reads LGHDT; CDR2 reads YNNKEL (reference sequence). Trimming stripped 4 bases from V and 4 bases from J, with 16 bases between. This CDR3 has 15 amino acids.

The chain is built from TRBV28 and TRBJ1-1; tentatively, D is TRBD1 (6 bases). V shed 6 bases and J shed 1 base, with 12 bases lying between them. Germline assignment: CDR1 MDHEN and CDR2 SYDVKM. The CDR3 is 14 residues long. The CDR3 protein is CASSSGGRNTEAFF. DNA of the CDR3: TGTGCCAGCAGCTCGGGGGGCCGGAACACTGAAGCTTTCTTT.

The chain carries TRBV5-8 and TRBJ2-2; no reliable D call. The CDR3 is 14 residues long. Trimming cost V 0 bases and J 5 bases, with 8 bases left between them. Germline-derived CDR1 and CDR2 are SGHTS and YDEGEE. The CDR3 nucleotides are TGTGCCAGCAGCTTGGCTCCCGGGACCGGGGAGCTGTTTTTT. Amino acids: CASSLAPGTGELFF. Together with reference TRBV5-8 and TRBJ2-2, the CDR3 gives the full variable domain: EAGVTQSPTHLIKTRGQQATLRCSPISGHTSVYWYQQALGLGLQFLLWYDEGEERNRGNFPPRFSGRQFPNYSSELNVNALELEDSALYLCASSLAPGTGELFFGEGSRLTVL.

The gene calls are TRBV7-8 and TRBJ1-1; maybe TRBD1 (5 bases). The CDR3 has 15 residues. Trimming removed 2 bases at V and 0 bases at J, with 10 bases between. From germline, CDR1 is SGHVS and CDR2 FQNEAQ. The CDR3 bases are TGTGCCAGCAGCTTACAAGGGGCTCTGAACACTGAAGCTTTCTTT. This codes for CASSLQGALNTEAFF.

CDR3 region: CASAGLAGGPLTQFF. CDR3 nucleotide sequence: TGTGCCAGTGCCGGACTAGCGGGAGGGCCGCTAACGCAGTTCTTC. The chain links TRBV7-2 to TRBJ2-1; 15 nucleotides align to TRBD2. V trimming: 9 bases; J trimming: 12 bases; junction bases outside the gene matches: 12. CDR1 is SGHTA and CDR2 is FQGNSA in the germline V gene. The CDR3 runs 15 residues.

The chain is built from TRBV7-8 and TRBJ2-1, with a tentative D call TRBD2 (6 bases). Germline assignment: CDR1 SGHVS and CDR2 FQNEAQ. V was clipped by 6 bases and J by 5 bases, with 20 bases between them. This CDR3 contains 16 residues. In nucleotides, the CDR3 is TGTGCCAGCAGTCCCGATATAGGCGGGACCCACAATGAGCAGTTCTTC. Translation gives CASSPDIGGTHNEQFF.

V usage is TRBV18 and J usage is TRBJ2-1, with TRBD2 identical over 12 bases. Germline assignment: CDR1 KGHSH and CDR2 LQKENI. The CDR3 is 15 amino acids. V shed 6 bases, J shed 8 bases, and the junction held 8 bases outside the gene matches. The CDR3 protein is CASSPTSGSVYEQFF. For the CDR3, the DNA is TGTGCCAGCTCCCCGACTAGCGGGAGTGTGTATGAGCAGTTCTTC.

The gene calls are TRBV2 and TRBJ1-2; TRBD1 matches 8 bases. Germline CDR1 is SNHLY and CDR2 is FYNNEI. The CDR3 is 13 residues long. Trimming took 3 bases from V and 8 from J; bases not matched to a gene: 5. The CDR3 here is CASSEDREEGYTF. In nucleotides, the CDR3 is TGTGCCAGCAGTGAGGACAGGGAAGAAGGCTACACCTTC.

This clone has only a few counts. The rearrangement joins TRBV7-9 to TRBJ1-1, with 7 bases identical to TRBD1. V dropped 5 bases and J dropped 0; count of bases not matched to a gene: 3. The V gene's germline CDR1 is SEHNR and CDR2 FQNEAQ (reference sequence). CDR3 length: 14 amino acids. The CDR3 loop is CASSRTGMNTEAFF. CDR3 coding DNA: TGTGCCAGCAGCCGGACAGGTATGAACACTGAAGCTTTCTTT.

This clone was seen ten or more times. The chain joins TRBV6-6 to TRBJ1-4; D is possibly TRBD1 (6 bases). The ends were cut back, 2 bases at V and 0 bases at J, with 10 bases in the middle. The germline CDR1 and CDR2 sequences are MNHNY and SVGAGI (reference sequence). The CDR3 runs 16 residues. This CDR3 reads CASSYARGATNEKLFF. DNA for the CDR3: TGTGCCAGCAGTTACGCCAGGGGCGCAACTAATGAAAAACTGTTTTTT.

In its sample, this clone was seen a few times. The CDR3 here is CASRDRGKTGELFF. The CDR3 DNA follows: TGTGCCAGCCGGGACAGGGGGAAAACCGGGGAGCTGTTTTTT. The chain carries TRBV19 and TRBJ2-2, with TRBD1 matching over 11 bases. Germline V CDR1 and CDR2: LNHDA, SQIVND (reference sequence). J gave up 5 bases and V 9 bases, and 5 bases lay outside the gene matches. This CDR3 has 14 residues.

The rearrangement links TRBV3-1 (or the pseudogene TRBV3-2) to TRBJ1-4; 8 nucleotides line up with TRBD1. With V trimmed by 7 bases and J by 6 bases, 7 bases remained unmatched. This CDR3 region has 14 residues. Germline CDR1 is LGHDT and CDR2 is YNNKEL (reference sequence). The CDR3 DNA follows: TGTGCCAGCACCCCCGGGACAGGATATGAAAAACTGTTTTTT. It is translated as CASTPGTGYEKLFF.

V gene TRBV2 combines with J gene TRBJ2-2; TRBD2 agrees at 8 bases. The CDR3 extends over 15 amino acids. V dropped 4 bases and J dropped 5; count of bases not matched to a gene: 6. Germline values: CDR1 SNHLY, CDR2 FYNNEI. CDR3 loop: CASSGSGRGTGELFF. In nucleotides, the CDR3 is TGTGCCAGCAGTGGAAGCGGGAGAGGGACCGGGGAGCTGTTTTTT.

CDR3 residues: CASSISGTSWSEQFF. Written as DNA, the CDR3 is TGTGCCAGTAGTATTTCCGGGACTAGCTGGTCCGAGCAGTTCTTC. This chain connects TRBV19 to TRBJ2-1; TRBD2 agrees at 9 bases. The CDR3 covers 15 residues. With V trimmed by 3 bases and J by 10 bases, 10 bases remained unmatched. Looked up from germline, CDR1 is LNHDA and CDR2 is SQIVND (reference sequence).